This T cell receptor beta chain originates from a study of shared T cell receptors in the human thymus. Using immunoSEQ multiplex PCR, the repertoire was profiled, and TCRdb retains in-frame clones only, with some absent. The profile shows roughly 700,000 clones, roughly 90% of them singletons. The CDR3 runs 12 residues. Germline CDR1 is SNHLY and CDR2 is FYNNEI. The ends were cut back, 10 bases at V and 4 bases at J, with 13 bases in the middle. This same sample was also part of a study on human thymus T cells. From that study: Donation came from healthy Finnish infants having corrective surgery for congenital heart defects.

The sample comprised thymocytes. The clonotype comes from a boy younger than two with a congenital heart defect. The chain links TRBV2 to TRBJ2-5, with a tentative D call TRBD2 (5 bases). Here the CDR3 reads CATTRFRETQYF. CDR3 coding DNA: TGTGCCACCACTAGGTTCAGAGAGACCCAGTACTTC.